Shown below are 9 T cell receptor beta chains from a single sample sequenced in a study of regulatory T cells in long-lasting Graves disease. Relying on iRepertoire HTBI primers and Arm-PCR of CDR3 regions, the team built TCR beta libraries. TCRdb independently ran MiXCR on the multiplex PCR reads; one entry per CDR3 protein. The sample has 430,000 or so distinct CDR3 sequences, around 20% seen once; the top ten hold roughly 13%. The time point was: persistent/refractory GD, antithyroid drugs over 5 years with positive TRAb. Generation of the TCR library employed RNA extracted from PBMCs. The input for sequencing was peripheral blood mononuclear cells (PBMCs), taken when the disease was refractory, from a patient treated with antithyroid drugs. These receptors were taken from a female donor with Graves disease.

The CDR3 bases are TGTGCCAGCAGTGGCGGGGGAGGGGGCCCATACGCGGAAGAGACCCAGTACTTC. Residues: CASSGGGGGPYAEETQYF. V is TRBV6-1 and J is TRBJ2-5; D may correspond to TRBD1 or TRBD2 (7 bases each). This CDR3 has 18 amino acids. The germline V and J ends were trimmed by 4 bases and 3 bases, with 24 bases remaining between them. CDR1 and CDR2 (germline): MNHNS, SASEGT.

The chain is built from TRBV11-2 and TRBJ2-6, with D perhaps matching TRBD1 (5 bases). V lost 3 bases to trimming and J lost 3 bases, with 9 bases between them. CDR1 and CDR2 from the germline V gene are SGHAT and FQNNGV. The CDR3 sequence is 15 residues long. The chain's CDR3 is CASSFQGRGANVLTF. DNA of the CDR3: TGTGCCAGCAGCTTCCAGGGTCGTGGGGCCAACGTCCTGACTTTC.

Note on this clonotype: This may arise from a read error, as a much more abundant clone is one base away. J is TRBJ1-4 and V is TRBV6-5; D gene ambiguous. The CDR3 contains 13 residues. V shed 0 bases and J shed 1 base, with 0 bases lying between them. CDR1 and CDR2 (germline): MNHEY, SVGAGI. As DNA, the CDR3 is TGTGCCAGCAGTTACTCAACTAATGAAAAACTGTTTTTT. Translation gives CASSYSTNEKLFF.

This clonotype was observed at least ten times. The V and J genes are TRBV29-1 and TRBJ2-7, with D perhaps given as TRBD1 or TRBD2 (7 bases each). CDR1 is SQVTM, CDR2 ANQGSEA, per germline. With 6 bases removed from V and 5 bases from J, the gap between germline ends came to 17 bases. The CDR3 totals 13 residues. The CDR3 region is CSVVQGGQDEQYF. The CDR3 nucleotides are TGCAGCGTGGTTCAGGGGGGGCAGGACGAGCAGTACTTC.

This chain links TRBV10-3 with TRBJ2-7, with D possibly being TRBD2 (5 bases). V was pared by 3 bases and J by 4 bases, with 13 bases between. Germline lookup yields CDR1 ENHRY and CDR2 SYGVKD. There are 14 residues in the CDR3. Here the CDR3 reads CAISDREPNYEQYF. The CDR3 DNA is TGTGCCATCAGTGACCGGGAACCGAATTACGAGCAGTACTTC.

This clonotype came up many times. The CDR3 sequence is CASSLDISGTQYF. The CDR3 nucleotides read TGTGCCAGCAGCTTAGACATCTCGGGGACCCAGTACTTC. The chain has TRBV11-2 and TRBJ2-5; D is uncertain. Germline lookup yields CDR1 SGHAT and CDR2 FQNNGV. The CDR3 has 13 residues. Trimming removed 0 bases at V and 7 bases at J, with 9 bases between.

The rearrangement joins TRBV3-1 to TRBJ1-1; tentative D call: TRBD1 (5 bases). In germline, CDR1 is LGHDT, CDR2 YNNKEL (reference sequence). This CDR3 has 17 amino acids. Trimming cost V 1 base and J 3 bases, with 18 bases left between them. The CDR3 sequence: CASSQALGQGGHTEAFF. The CDR3 DNA sequence: TGTGCCAGCAGCCAAGCCCTAGGTCAGGGAGGTCACACTGAAGCTTTCTTT.

This clonotype was seen ten or more times. The chain recombines TRBV29-1 with TRBJ2-7; 7 bases map to TRBD1. The CDR3 covers 14 residues. V trimming: 1 base; J trimming: 5 bases; junction bases outside the gene matches: 8. Germline V gene lookup returns CDR1 SQVTM and CDR2 ANQGSEA. The CDR3 DNA is TGCAGCGTTGAAGGAGGGGGCCCCGCGGACGAGCAGTACTTC. Its translation is CSVEGGGPADEQYF.

This clonotype was seen at least ten times. The gene calls are TRBV28 and TRBJ1-1; D is perhaps TRBD1 (5 bases). In germline, CDR1 is MDHEN, CDR2 SYDVKM. V lost 5 bases and J 0 bases, leaving 19 bases between the germline ends. The CDR3 covers 17 residues. As DNA, the CDR3 is TGTGCCAGCAGTCGACAGCTCCCGCTAAGCATGAACACTGAAGCTTTCTTT. Its translation is CASSRQLPLSMNTEAFF.